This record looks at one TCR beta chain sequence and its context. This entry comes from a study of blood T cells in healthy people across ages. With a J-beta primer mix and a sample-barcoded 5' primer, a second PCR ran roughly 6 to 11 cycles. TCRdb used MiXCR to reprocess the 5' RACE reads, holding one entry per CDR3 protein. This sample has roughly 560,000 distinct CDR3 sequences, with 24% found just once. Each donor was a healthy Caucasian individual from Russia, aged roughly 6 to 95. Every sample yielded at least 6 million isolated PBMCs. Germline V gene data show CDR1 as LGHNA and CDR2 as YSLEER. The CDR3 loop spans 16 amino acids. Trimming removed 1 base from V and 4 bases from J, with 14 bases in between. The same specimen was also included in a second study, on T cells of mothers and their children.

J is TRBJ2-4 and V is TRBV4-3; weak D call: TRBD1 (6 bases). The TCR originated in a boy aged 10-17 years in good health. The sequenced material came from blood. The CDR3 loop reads CASSQGLGQGKNIQYF. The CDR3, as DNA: TGCGCCAGCAGCCAAGGCTTAGGGCAGGGGAAAAACATTCAGTACTTC.